Presented here are 12 T cell receptor beta chains from one specimen sequenced in a study of metastatic and nonmetastatic thyroid tumors (TCRdb year 2020). None of the patients had been given any treatment before thyroid surgery. The library came from PCR. These reads were obtained on an Illumina HiSeq 4000. Starting from the raw public reads, TCRdb applied fastp trimming at Q25, assembled clones with MiXCR and retained in-frame beta chains. The sample contains 29,000 or so clones, 3.5% to 5% of them found a single time. Clones ranked in the top ten supply roughly a fifth of the sample. Sample: blood. These receptors originate from a female donor with papillary thyroid cancer or a benign thyroid nodule (not recorded which). Some clones in this sample may be carry-over from other donors' samples.

At least ten counts were recorded for this clone. This sequence joins TRBV5-6 and TRBJ1-6; no definite D call. Per the germline V gene, CDR1 is SGHDT and CDR2 is YYEEEE. V was cut by 4 bases and J by 8 bases, with 10 bases left in between. The CDR3 is 13 residues long. The CDR3 loop is CASSLRHDSPLHF. CDR3 nucleotide sequence: TGTGCCAGCAGCCTACGACACGATTCACCCCTCCACTTT.

This clone has a count of ten or more. The chain links TRBV11-2 to TRBJ2-3; D may be TRBD2 (5 bases). V was cut by 3 bases and J by 2 bases, with 15 bases left in between. This CDR3 has 16 amino acids. The germline gives CDR1 SGHAT, CDR2 FQNNGV. Written as DNA, the CDR3 is TGTGCCAGCAGCTTGGCCGAGCGGTCTTACACAGATACGCAGTATTTT. It encodes CASSLAERSYTDTQYF.

A remark on this clone: One junction end disagrees with the germline gene, perhaps due to a read error. The gene calls are TRBV19 and TRBJ1-4; no firm D call. The CDR3 contains 14 residues. CDR1 is LNHDA and CDR2 is SQIVND in the germline V gene (reference sequence). The CDR3 bases are TGTGCCAGTAGTACCTCGGGAATTAATGAAACACTGTTCTTT. Protein: CASSTSGINETLFF.

The table lists this clone with a few counts. The chain is built from TRBV11-2 and TRBJ2-2, with a tentative D call TRBD1 (6 bases). V was clipped by 4 bases and J by 1 base, with 7 bases between them. The CDR3 contains 14 residues. CDR1 and CDR2 (germline): SGHAT, FQNNGV. CDR3 in DNA: TGTGCCAGCAGCTCGACAGGGAACACCGGGGAGCTGTTTTTT. It codes for CASSSTGNTGELFF.

This clone was found many times. This chain links TRBV7-9 with TRBJ2-1; D ambiguous. Germline V CDR1 and CDR2: SEHNR, FQNEAQ (reference sequence). This CDR3 contains 13 residues. The V gene lost 6 bases and the J gene lost 9 bases, with 15 bases spanning the gap. The CDR3 here is CASSYAGAPEQFF. DNA of the CDR3: TGTGCCAGCAGTTACGCCGGCGCCCCTGAGCAGTTCTTC.

There are a few counts of this clone. The chain employs TRBV6-9 and TRBJ2-7; 9 bases are shared with TRBD1. Germline V gives CDR1 MNHGY, CDR2 SVAAGI. This CDR3 comprises 15 residues. The J segment lost 3 bases and the V segment lost 3 bases, leaving 6 bases of the junction unmatched. CDR3 amino acids: CASSYDTGGFYEQYF. The CDR3 DNA follows: TGTGCCAGCAGTTACGATACAGGGGGCTTCTACGAGCAGTACTTC.

A few counts support this clone. The J gene is TRBJ2-2, the V gene TRBV14; D is ambiguous. The germline CDR1 and CDR2 sequences are SGHDN and FVKESK. This CDR3 is built from 14 residues. The germline V and J ends were trimmed by 3 bases and 0 bases, with 5 bases remaining between them. In nucleotides, the CDR3 is TGTGCCAGCAGCCAGCTCCCGAACACCGGGGAGCTGTTTTTT. Protein product: CASSQLPNTGELFF.

This clone was detected ten times or more. The CDR3 spells CSVELMGYEQYF. CDR3 bases: TGCAGCGTTGAACTCATGGGCTACGAGCAGTACTTC. The chain is built from TRBV29-1 and TRBJ2-7; no firm D call. Trimming cost V 2 bases and J 3 bases, with 8 bases left between them. The CDR3 runs 12 residues. Germline V CDR1 and CDR2: SQVTM, ANQGSEA.

This clone was recorded a few times. V and J are TRBV28 and TRBJ1-2; the match to TRBD1 covers 10 bases. The CDR3 totals 15 residues. Germline CDR1 is MDHEN and CDR2 is SYDVKM. The V segment lost 4 bases and the J segment 4 bases; nucleotides outside the gene matches: 6. In nucleotides, the CDR3 is TGTGCCAGCAGTTCAACCGGGACAGGGGTCTATGGCTACACCTTC. Protein product: CASSSTGTGVYGYTF.

The rearrangement joins TRBV20-1 to TRBJ1-3; 8 nucleotides align to TRBD1. The germline V gene has CDR1 DFQATT and CDR2 SNEGSKA (reference sequence). The length of the CDR3 is 15 residues. The V and J ends lost 6 bases and 0 bases, in that order; junction bases with no gene match: 7. The DNA of the CDR3 is TGCAGTGCCCGGGACAGGTCTCTCTCTGGAAACACCATATATTTT. Translating gives CSARDRSLSGNTIYF.

This clone is medium-sized. The chain uses TRBV6-1 and TRBJ2-7, with D maybe TRBD2 (7 bases). This CDR3 has 16 residues. The germline V gene has CDR1 MNHNS and CDR2 SASEGT. V was pared by 5 bases and J by 2 bases, with 19 bases between. The CDR3 region is CASSSRQAGLTYEQYF. In DNA form, the CDR3 reads TGTGCCAGCAGTTCCCGACAGGCGGGACTAACCTACGAGCAGTACTTC.

The J gene is TRBJ1-4, the V gene TRBV10-2; TRBD1 matches at 8 bases. Germline V CDR1 and CDR2: WSHSY, SAAADI. The CDR3 totals 15 residues. V lost 3 bases, J lost 4 bases, and 4 bases stayed unmatched. Here the CDR3 reads CASSDGTGINEKLFF. In DNA, the CDR3 is TGCGCCAGCAGTGACGGGACAGGAATTAATGAAAAACTGTTTTTT.